This T cell receptor beta chain was found in a study of Graves' ophthalmopathy and Graves' hyperthyroidism. Amplification of TCR beta CDR3 regions used RNA transcripts. Second-round multiplex PCR came after a first-round RT-PCR that employed HTBI primers. TCRdb independently ran MiXCR on the multiplex PCR reads; one entry per CDR3 protein. Here the sample spans roughly 600,000 distinct CDR3 sequences, 35% to 40% being singletons. The table lists this clonotype with many counts. Trimming pared 2 bases from V and 4 bases from J, leaving 11 bases between. Germline V CDR1 and CDR2: SNHLY, FYNNEI. The CDR3 sequence is 14 residues long.

This TCR came from an adult man with Graves' hyperthyroidism. Sample: peripheral blood or thyroid tissue (not recorded which). This chain joins TRBV2 and TRBJ1-2; the D gene is possibly TRBD1 (6 bases). CDR3 region: CASSESRGAYGYTF. CDR3 DNA: TGTGCCAGCAGTGAATCAAGGGGGGCCTATGGCTACACCTTC.